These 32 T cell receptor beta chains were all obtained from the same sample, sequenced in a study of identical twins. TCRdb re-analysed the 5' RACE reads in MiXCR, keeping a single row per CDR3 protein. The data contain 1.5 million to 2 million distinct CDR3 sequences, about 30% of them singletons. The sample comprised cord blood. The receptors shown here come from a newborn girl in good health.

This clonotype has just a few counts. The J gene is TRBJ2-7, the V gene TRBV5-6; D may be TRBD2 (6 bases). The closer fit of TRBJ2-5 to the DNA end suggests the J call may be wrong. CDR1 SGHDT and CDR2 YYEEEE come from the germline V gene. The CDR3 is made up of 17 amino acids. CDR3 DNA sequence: TGTGCCAGCAGCAGACTCATCTCCGGGACTCCGCAAGAGACCCAGTACTTC. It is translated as CASSRLISGTPQETQYF.

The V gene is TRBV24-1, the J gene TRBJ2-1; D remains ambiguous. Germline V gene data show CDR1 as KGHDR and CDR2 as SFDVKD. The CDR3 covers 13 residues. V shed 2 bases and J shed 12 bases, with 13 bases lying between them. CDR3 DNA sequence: TGTGCCACCAGTGATTCCAGCGTCCCTGTGCAGTTCTTC. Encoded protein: CATSDSSVPVQFF.

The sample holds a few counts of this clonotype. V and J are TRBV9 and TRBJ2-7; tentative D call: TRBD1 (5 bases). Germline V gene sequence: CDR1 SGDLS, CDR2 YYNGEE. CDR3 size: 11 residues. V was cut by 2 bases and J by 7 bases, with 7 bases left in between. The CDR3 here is CASSVDNEQYF. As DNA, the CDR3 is TGTGCCAGCAGCGTGGACAATGAGCAGTACTTC.

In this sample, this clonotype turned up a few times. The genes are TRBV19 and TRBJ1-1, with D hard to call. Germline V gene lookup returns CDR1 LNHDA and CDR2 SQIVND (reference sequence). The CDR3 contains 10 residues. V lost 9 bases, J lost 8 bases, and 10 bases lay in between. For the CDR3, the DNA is TGTGCCAGCAGTCGGCCCGAAGCTTTCTTT. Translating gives CASSRPEAFF.

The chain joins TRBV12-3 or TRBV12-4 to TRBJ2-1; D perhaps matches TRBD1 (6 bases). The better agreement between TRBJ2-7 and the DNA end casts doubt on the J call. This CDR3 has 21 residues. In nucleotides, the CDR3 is TGTGCCAGCAGTCCCCTTCATTATATGAAGATGGGGGCAGGGAAGTACAATGAGCAGTACTTC. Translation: CASSPLHYMKMGAGKYNEQYF.

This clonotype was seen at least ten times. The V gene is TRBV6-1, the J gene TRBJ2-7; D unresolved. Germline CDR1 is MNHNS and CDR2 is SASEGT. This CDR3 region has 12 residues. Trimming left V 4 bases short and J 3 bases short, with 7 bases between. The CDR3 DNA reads TGTGCCAGCAGTGGGACCATCTACGAGCAGTACTTC. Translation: CASSGTIYEQYF.

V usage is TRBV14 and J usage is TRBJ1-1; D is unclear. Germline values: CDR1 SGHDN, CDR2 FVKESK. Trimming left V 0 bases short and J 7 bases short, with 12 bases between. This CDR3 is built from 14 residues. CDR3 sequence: CASSQDYPGFEAFF. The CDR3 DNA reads TGTGCCAGCAGCCAAGATTATCCGGGGTTTGAAGCTTTCTTT.

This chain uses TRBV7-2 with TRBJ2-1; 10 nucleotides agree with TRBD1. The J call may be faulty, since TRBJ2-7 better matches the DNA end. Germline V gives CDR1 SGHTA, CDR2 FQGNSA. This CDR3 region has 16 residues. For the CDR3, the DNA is TGTGCCAGCAGCCTTAAACCGGGACAGGGGTACAATGAGCAGTACTTC. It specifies CASSLKPGQGYNEQYF.

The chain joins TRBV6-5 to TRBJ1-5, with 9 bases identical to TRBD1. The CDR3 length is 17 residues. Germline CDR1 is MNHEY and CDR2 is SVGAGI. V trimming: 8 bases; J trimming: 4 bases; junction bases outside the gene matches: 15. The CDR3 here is CASGSLGTGSLNQPQHF. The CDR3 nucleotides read TGTGCCAGCGGTTCCCTTGGGACAGGGTCGTTGAATCAGCCCCAGCATTTT.

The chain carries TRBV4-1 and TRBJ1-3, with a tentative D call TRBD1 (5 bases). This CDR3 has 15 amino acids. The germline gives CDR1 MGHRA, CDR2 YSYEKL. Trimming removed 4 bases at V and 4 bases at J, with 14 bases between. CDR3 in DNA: TGCGCCAGCAGCCCAATCAGGGATACCGGAAACACCATATATTTT. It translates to CASSPIRDTGNTIYF.

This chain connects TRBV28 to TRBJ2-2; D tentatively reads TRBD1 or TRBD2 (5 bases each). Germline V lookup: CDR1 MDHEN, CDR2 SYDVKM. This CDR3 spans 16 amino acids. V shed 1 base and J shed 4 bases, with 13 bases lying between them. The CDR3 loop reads CASSLFLVGTTGELFF. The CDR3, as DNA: TGTGCCAGCAGTTTATTCCTAGTGGGGACCACCGGGGAGCTGTTTTTT.

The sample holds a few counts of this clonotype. CDR3 protein: CASSQEVPPFSNTGELFF. CDR3 sequence (DNA): TGCGCCAGCAGCCAAGAGGTCCCGCCCTTCTCGAACACCGGGGAGCTGTTTTTT. The V call is TRBV4-1, the J call TRBJ2-2; no clear D gene. The CDR3 loop spans 18 amino acids. CDR1 is MGHRA, CDR2 YSYEKL, per germline. The ends were cut back, 0 bases at V and 0 bases at J, with 14 bases in the middle.

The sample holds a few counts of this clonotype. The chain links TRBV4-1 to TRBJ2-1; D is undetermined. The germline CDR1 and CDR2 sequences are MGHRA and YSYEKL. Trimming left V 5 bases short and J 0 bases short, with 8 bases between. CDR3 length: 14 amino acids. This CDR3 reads CASSSLFSYNEQFF. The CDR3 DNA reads TGCGCCAGCAGCAGTCTCTTCTCCTACAATGAGCAGTTCTTC.

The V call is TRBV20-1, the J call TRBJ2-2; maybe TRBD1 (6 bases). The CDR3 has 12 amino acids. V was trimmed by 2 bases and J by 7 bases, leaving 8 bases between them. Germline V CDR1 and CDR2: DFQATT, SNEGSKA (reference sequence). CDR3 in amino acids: CSARMTGGELFF. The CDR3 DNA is TGCAGTGCTAGAATGACAGGCGGGGAGCTGTTTTTT.

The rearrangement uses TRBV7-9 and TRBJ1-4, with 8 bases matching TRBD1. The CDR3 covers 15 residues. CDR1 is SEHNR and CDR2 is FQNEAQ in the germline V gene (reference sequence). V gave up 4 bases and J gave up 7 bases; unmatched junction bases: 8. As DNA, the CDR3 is TGTGCCAGCAGCTCTGCGACAGGGGTTAGTGAAAAACTGTTTTTT. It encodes CASSSATGVSEKLFF.

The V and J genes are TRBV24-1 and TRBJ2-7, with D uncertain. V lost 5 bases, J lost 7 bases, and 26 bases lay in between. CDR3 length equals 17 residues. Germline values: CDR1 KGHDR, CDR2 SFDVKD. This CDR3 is CATSGDGPESSYNEQYF. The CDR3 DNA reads TGTGCCACCAGTGGTGACGGACCAGAAAGCTCCTACAATGAGCAGTACTTC.

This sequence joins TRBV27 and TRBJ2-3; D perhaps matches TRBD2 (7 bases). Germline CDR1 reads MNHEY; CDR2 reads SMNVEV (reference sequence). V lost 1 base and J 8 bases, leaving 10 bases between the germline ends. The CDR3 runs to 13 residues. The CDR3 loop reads CASSLWGGGTQYF. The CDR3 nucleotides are TGTGCCAGCAGTTTATGGGGGGGCGGTACGCAGTATTTT.

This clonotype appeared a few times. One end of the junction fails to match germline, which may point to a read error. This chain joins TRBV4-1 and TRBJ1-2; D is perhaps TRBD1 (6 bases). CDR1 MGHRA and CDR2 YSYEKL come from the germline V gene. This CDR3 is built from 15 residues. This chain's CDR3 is CASSQDPGTNYGYTF. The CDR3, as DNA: TGTGCCAGCAGCCAAGATCCCGGGACAAACTATGGCTACACCTTC.

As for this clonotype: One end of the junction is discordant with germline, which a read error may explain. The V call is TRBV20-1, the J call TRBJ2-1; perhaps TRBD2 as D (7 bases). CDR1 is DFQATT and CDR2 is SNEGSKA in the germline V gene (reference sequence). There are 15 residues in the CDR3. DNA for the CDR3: TGCAGTGCTAGGCCGGGGGGCTACTCCTACAATGGGCAGTTCTTC. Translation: CSARPGGYSYNGQFF.

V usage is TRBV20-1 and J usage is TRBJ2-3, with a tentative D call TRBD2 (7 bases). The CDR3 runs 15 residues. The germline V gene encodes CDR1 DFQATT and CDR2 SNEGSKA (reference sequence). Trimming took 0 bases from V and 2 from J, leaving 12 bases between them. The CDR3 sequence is CSARDERGATDTQYF. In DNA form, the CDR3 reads TGCAGTGCTAGAGATGAACGGGGGGCCACAGATACGCAGTATTTT.

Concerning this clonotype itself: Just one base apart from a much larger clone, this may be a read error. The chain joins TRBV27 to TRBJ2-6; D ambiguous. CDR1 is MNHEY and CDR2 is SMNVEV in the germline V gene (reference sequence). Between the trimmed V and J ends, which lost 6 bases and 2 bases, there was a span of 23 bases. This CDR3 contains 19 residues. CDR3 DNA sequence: TGTGCCAGCAGCTCATATCCCTCGGTCAGTCGCCCTGGGGCCAACGTCCTGACTTTC. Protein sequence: CASSSYPSVSRPGANVLTF.

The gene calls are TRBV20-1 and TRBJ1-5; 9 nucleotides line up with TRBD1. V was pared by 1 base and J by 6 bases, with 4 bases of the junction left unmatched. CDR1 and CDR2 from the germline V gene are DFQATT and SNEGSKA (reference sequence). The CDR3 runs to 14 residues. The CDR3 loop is CSARVWDRAQPQHF. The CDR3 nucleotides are TGCAGTGCTAGAGTTTGGGACAGGGCTCAGCCCCAGCATTTT.

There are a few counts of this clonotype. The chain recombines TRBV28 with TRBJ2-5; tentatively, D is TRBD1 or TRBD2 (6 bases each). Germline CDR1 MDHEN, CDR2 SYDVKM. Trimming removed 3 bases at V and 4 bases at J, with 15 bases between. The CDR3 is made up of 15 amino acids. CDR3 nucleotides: TGTGCCAGCAGTTTTGGAGGGGAACAGGGAGAGACCCAGTACTTC. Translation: CASSFGGEQGETQYF.

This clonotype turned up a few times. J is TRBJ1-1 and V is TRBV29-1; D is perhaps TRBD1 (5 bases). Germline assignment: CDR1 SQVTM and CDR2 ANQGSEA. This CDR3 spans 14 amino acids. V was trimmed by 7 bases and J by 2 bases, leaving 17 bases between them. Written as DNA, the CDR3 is TGCAGCGCCCGAGAAGGGGCGGAAAACACTGAAGCTTTCTTT. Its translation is CSAREGAENTEAFF.

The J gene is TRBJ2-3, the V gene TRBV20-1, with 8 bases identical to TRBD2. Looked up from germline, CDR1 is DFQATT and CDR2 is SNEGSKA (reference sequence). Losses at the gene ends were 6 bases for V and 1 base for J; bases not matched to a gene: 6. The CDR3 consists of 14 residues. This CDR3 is CSAPGLARTDTQYF. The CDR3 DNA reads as TGCAGTGCCCCTGGACTAGCCCGCACAGATACGCAGTATTTT.

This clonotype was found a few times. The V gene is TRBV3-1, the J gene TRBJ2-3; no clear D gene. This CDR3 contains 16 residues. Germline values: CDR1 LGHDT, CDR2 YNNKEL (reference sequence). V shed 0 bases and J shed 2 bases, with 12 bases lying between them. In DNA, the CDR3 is TGTGCCAGCAGCCAAGATCTGCCGTACTACACAGATACGCAGTATTTT. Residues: CASSQDLPYYTDTQYF.

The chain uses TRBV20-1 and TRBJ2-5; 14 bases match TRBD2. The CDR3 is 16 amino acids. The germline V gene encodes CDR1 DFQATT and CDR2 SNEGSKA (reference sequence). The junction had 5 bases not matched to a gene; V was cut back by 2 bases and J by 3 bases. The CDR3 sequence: CSARTSGLAGEETQYF. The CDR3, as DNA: TGCAGTGCTAGAACCTCGGGACTAGCGGGAGAAGAGACCCAGTACTTC.

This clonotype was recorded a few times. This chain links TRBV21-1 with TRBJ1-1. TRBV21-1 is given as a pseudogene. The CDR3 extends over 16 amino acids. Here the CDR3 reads CASKWKGGRRNGEAFF. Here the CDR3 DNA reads TGTGCCAGCAAATGGAAGGGAGGACGCAGGAACGGGGAAGCTTTCTTT.

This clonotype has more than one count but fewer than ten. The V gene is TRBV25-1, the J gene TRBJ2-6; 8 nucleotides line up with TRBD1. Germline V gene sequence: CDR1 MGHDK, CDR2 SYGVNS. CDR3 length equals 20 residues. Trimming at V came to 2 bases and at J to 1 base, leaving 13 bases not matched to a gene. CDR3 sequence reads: CASSEAGIGQGISGANVLTF. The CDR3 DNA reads TGTGCCAGCAGTGAAGCAGGAATAGGACAGGGAATTTCTGGGGCCAACGTCCTGACTTTC.

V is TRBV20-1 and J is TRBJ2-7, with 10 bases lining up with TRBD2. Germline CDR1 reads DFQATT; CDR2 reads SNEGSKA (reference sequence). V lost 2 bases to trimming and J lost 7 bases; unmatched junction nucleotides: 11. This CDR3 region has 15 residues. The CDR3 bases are TGCAGTGCTAGAAATGGGCTAGCGGGGGACAATGAGCAGTACTTC. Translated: CSARNGLAGDNEQYF.

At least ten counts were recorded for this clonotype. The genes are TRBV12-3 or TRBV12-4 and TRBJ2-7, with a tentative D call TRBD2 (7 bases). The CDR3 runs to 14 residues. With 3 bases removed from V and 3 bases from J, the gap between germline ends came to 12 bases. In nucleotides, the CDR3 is TGTGCCAGCAGTTTGGGGGGGCCCTTCTACGAGCAGTACTTC. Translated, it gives CASSLGGPFYEQYF.

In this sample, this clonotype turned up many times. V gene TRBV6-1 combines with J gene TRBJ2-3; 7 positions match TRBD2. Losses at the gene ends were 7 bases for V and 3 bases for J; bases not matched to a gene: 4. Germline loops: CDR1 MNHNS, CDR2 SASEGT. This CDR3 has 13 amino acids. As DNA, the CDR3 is TGTGCCAGCAACGGACTAGAAACAGATACGCAGTATTTT. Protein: CASNGLETDTQYF.